The 23 T cell receptor beta chains below were found in one sample sequenced in a study of siplizumab effects on memory and regulatory T cells. TCRdb's copy holds only in-frame clones and misses some; the assay was immunoSEQ multiplex PCR. The table has around 78,000 clones, roughly 89% seen once. Input material: CD8+ T cells sorted from blood. The receptors here all came from a human donor in good health.

J is TRBJ2-4 and V is TRBV19; D is unresolved. Germline-derived CDR1 and CDR2 are LNHDA and SQIVND (reference sequence). The CDR3 spans 14 residues. V lost 3 bases to trimming and J lost 5 bases, with 11 bases between them. The CDR3 nucleotides are TGTGCCAGTAGTATGGACGATCTAGAAAACATTCAGTACTTC. It translates to CASSMDDLENIQYF.

This clone was recorded only once. This chain connects TRBV25-1 to TRBJ2-2; tentative D call: TRBD2 (6 bases). CDR1 and CDR2 (germline): MGHDK, SYGVNS. This CDR3 comprises 15 residues. Trimming shortened V by 5 bases and J by 5 bases, and 15 bases separated the two germline ends. DNA of the CDR3: TGTGCCAGCAGTACCGGGACTCACCATACCGGGGAGCTGTTTTTT. Its protein is CASSTGTHHTGELFF.

The chain recombines TRBV20-1 with TRBJ2-5; D gene uncertain. CDR3 size: 10 residues. Germline loops: CDR1 DFQATT, CDR2 SNEGSKA (reference sequence). Between the trimmed V and J ends, which lost 5 bases and 4 bases, there was a span of 5 bases. Here the CDR3 DNA reads TGCAGTGCTCCCTTAGAGACCCAGTACTTC. Encoded protein: CSAPLETQYF.

The chain is built from TRBV5-1 and TRBJ1-1, with unresolved D. Between the trimmed V and J ends, which lost 3 bases and 0 bases, there was a span of 9 bases. The V gene's germline CDR1 is SGHRS and CDR2 YFSETQ. This CDR3 has 14 residues. The CDR3 region is CASSWAPMNTEAFF. The CDR3, as DNA: TGCGCCAGCAGCTGGGCACCCATGAACACTGAAGCTTTCTTT.

The chain combines TRBV7-9 with TRBJ1-4; 10 bases align to TRBD1. The CDR3 spans 12 residues. V dropped 6 bases and J dropped 12; count of bases not matched to a gene: 4. From germline, CDR1 is SEHNR and CDR2 FQNEAQ (reference sequence). The DNA for the CDR3 is TGTGCCAGCAGGACAGGGGGCGCGGAACTGTTTTTT. Translating it yields CASRTGGAELFF.

The gene calls are TRBV4-1 and TRBJ2-7; 10 positions match TRBD2. The germline CDR1 and CDR2 sequences are MGHRA and YSYEKL. The CDR3 length is 18 residues. Germline trimming cut 4 bases from V and 7 bases from J; bases unmatched to any gene: 19. CDR3 sequence reads: CASSLAGTSVIEAEEQYF. The CDR3 region has the DNA TGCGCCAGCAGCCTGGCCGGGACTAGCGTCATAGAGGCGGAAGAGCAGTACTTC.

The chain carries TRBV11-2 and TRBJ2-7, with a weak D call TRBD1 (5 bases). This CDR3 has 16 residues. The germline V and J ends were trimmed by 1 base and 0 bases, with 13 bases remaining between them. CDR1 SGHAT and CDR2 FQNNGV come from the germline V gene. Here the CDR3 DNA reads TGTGCCAGCAGCTTAGCGGTGGGGCCGAACTCCTACGAGCAGTACTTC. Translating gives CASSLAVGPNSYEQYF.

The rearrangement uses TRBV27 and TRBJ2-7, with D maybe TRBD2 (5 bases). The CDR3 is made up of 13 amino acids. CDR1 and CDR2 from the germline V gene are MNHEY and SMNVEV (reference sequence). V lost 7 bases and J 3 bases, leaving 13 bases between the germline ends. CDR3 nucleotide sequence: TGTGCCAGCACAGGAGGTGGGGACTACGAGCAGTACTTC. Protein product: CASTGGGDYEQYF.

This clone appeared a single time. The J gene is TRBJ1-6, the V gene TRBV30, with D unresolved. The CDR3 length is 11 residues. V dropped 0 bases and J dropped 10 bases, with 4 bases sitting between them. The germline V gene has CDR1 GTSNPN and CDR2 SVGIG (reference sequence). The CDR3, as DNA: TGTGCCTGGAGTGTGGACTCACCCCTCCACTTT. It codes for CAWSVDSPLHF. The full variable domain, its missing parts supplied by reference TRBV30 and TRBJ1-6, is SQTIHQWPATLVQPVGSPLSLECTVEGTSNPNLYWYRQAAGRGLQLLFYSVGIGQISSEVPQNLSASRPQDRQFILSSKKLLLSDSGFYLCAWSVDSPLHFGNGTRLTVT.

J is TRBJ2-3 and V is TRBV14; unclear D gene. The CDR3 is 18 residues long. The V end lost 0 bases, the J end lost 6 bases, and 22 bases lay between the germline ends. Per germline, CDR1 SGHDN and CDR2 FVKESK. CDR3 nucleotide sequence: TGTGCCAGCAGCCAAGATGGCAGGTTTTCCCGGCATTGGGATACGCAGTATTTT. Translating gives CASSQDGRFSRHWDTQYF.

The chain recombines TRBV5-1 with TRBJ1-1; D remains unclear. Germline-derived CDR1 and CDR2 are SGHRS and YFSETQ. V lost 0 bases and J lost 0, with 9 bases in between. CDR3 length: 15 amino acids. The CDR3 DNA is TGCGCCAGCAGCTTGGTTGCGGGGATGAACACTGAAGCTTTCTTT. This codes for CASSLVAGMNTEAFF.

V gene TRBV18 combines with J gene TRBJ1-5, with D hard to call. The CDR3 runs to 15 residues. V lost 3 bases and J lost 1, with 10 bases in between. Per the germline V gene, CDR1 is KGHSH and CDR2 is LQKENI. CDR3 in DNA: TGTGCCAGCTCACCTGCAGGAGAGAGCAATCAGCCCCAGCATTTT. This encodes CASSPAGESNQPQHF.

The chain uses TRBV11-2 and TRBJ2-1; D unresolved. Germline V gene data show CDR1 as SGHAT and CDR2 as FQNNGV. The CDR3 totals 16 residues. Trimming took off 1 base at V and 4 bases at J, with 14 bases between the two ends. In nucleotides, the CDR3 is TGTGCCAGCAGCTTAGGAGTCTCTCTGATTTACAATGAGCAGTTCTTC. This translates into CASSLGVSLIYNEQFF. Full variable domain (rest looked up from reference TRBV11-2 and TRBJ2-1): EAGVAQSPRYKIIEKRQSVAFWCNPISGHATLYWYQQILGQGPKLLIQFQNNGVVDDSQLPKDRFSAERLKGVDSTLKIQPAKLEDSAVYLCASSLGVSLIYNEQFFGPGTRLTVL.

The rearrangement uses TRBV4-1 and TRBJ2-5; 12 bases are shared with TRBD2. From germline, CDR1 is MGHRA and CDR2 YSYEKL. Unmatched junction bases numbered 3, after V lost 6 bases and J lost 1 base. The CDR3 is 15 amino acids. The CDR3 protein is CASRGLAGIQETQYF. The CDR3 bases are TGCGCCAGCAGAGGACTAGCGGGGATCCAAGAGACCCAGTACTTC.

This chain uses TRBV6-5 with TRBJ1-2, with 7 bases aligning to TRBD1. Germline V gene lookup returns CDR1 MNHEY and CDR2 SVGAGI. V shed 8 bases and J 8 bases; nucleotides not matched to a gene: 5. The CDR3 has 11 amino acids. The CDR3 reads CASSDREGYTF. Here the CDR3 DNA reads TGTGCCAGCTCCGACAGGGAGGGCTACACCTTC.

Written as DNA, the CDR3 is TGTGCCAGTAGTCCTCTTCTAAGGACAGATACGCAGTATTTT. This sequence encodes CASSPLLRTDTQYF. The chain links TRBV19 to TRBJ2-3; no definite D call. Per the germline V gene, CDR1 is LNHDA and CDR2 is SQIVND (reference sequence). Trimming removed 5 bases at V and 3 bases at J, with 12 bases between. The CDR3 length is 14 residues.

This clone came up a few times. V is TRBV5-6 and J is TRBJ1-4; no clear D gene. V gave up 3 bases and J gave up 5 bases, with 5 bases separating them. The CDR3 has 12 amino acids. The germline CDR1 and CDR2 sequences are SGHDT and YYEEEE. The CDR3 DNA is TGTGCCAGCAGCTCAATAAATGAAAAACTGTTTTTT. It codes for CASSSINEKLFF.

This clone occurred once. A single base separates this from a much larger clone, so it may be a read error. V is TRBV30 and J is TRBJ2-7; D remains unclear. The CDR3 runs 13 residues. Germline CDR1 GTSNPN, CDR2 SVGIG (reference sequence). V gave up 1 base and J gave up 3 bases, with 10 bases separating them. The CDR3 spells CAWSGSRCYEQYF. The CDR3 DNA sequence: TGTGCCTGGAGTGGCTCCAGGTGCTACGAGCAGTACTTC.

The chain couples TRBV6-5 to TRBJ1-1, with D possibly TRBD1 on 5 matching bases. The V end was cut by 0 bases, the J end by 7 bases, with 12 bases between. From germline, CDR1 is MNHEY and CDR2 SVGAGI. This CDR3 comprises 14 residues. CDR3 nucleotides: TGTGCCAGCAGTTACTCCGGGGCGGTGGGTGAAGCTTTCTTT. Translation: CASSYSGAVGEAFF.

This chain links TRBV18 with TRBJ2-3, with TRBD1 matching over 8 bases. Germline loops: CDR1 KGHSH, CDR2 LQKENI. V lost 0 bases and J lost 2; bases outside the gene matches: 1. There are 15 residues in the CDR3. CDR3: CASSPPTGDTDTQYF. The CDR3, as DNA: TGTGCCAGCTCACCACCGACAGGGGACACAGATACGCAGTATTTT.

The chain has TRBV11-3 and TRBJ2-3, with TRBD2 matching 10 bases. CDR3 size: 19 residues. After removal of 5 bases from V and 4 bases from J, the junction contained 18 bases not matched to a gene. The V gene's germline CDR1 is SGHNT and CDR2 YENEEA. CDR3 region: CASSPTTSGASRGADTQYF. The CDR3 DNA follows: TGTGCCAGCAGCCCCACCACTAGCGGGGCCTCCCGAGGGGCAGATACGCAGTATTTT.

The V call is TRBV5-6, the J call TRBJ1-1; no clear D. The CDR3 is made up of 15 amino acids. The germline V and J ends were trimmed by 3 bases and 5 bases, with 17 bases remaining between them. Per germline, CDR1 SGHDT and CDR2 YYEEEE. CDR3 coding DNA: TGTGCCAGCAGCTGGTCCCGGGGAGTGGGTACTGAAGCTTTCTTT. Translation: CASSWSRGVGTEAFF.

The count of this clone is one. The J gene is TRBJ1-1, the V gene TRBV6-6, with no clear D. Trimming left V 7 bases short and J 4 bases short, with 7 bases between. CDR3 length: 11 amino acids. Germline V gene data show CDR1 as MNHNY and CDR2 as SVGAGI (reference sequence). The CDR3 spells CASNQVTEAFF. CDR3 DNA: TGTGCCAGCAACCAGGTCACTGAAGCTTTCTTT.